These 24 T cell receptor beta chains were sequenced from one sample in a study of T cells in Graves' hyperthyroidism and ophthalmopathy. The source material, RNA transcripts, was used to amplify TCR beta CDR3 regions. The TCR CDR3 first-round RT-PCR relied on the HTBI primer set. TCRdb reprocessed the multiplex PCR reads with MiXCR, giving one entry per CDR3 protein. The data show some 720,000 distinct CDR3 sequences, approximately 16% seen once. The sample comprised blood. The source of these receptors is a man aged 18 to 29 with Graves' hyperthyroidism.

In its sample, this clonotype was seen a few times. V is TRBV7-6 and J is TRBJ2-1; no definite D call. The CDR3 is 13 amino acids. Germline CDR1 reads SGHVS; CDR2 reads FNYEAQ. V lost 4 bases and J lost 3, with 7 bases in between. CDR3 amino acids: CASSSEIYNEQFF. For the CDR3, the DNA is TGTGCCAGCAGCTCAGAAATCTACAATGAGCAGTTCTTC.

The CDR3 coding sequence is TGTGCCAGCAGCGCACTTGTCGGGACCGGGGAGCTGTTTTTT. This codes for CASSALVGTGELFF. The gene calls are TRBV12-3 or TRBV12-4 and TRBJ2-2; no clear D gene. V was trimmed by 6 bases and J by 5 bases, leaving 13 bases between them. The CDR3 covers 14 residues.

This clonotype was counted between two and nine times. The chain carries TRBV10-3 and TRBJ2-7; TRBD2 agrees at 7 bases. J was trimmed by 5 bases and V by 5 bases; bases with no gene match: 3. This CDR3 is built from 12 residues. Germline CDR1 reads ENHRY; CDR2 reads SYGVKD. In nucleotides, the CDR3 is TGTGCCATCAGTCGGGGGGATCACGAGCAGTACTTC. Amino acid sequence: CAISRGDHEQYF.

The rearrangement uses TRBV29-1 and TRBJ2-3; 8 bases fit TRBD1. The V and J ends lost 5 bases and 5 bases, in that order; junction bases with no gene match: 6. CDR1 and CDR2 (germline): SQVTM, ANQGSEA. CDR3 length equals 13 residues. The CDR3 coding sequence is TGCAGCGTTCCCAGGGGGCAAGGAGATACGCAGTATTTT. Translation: CSVPRGQGDTQYF.

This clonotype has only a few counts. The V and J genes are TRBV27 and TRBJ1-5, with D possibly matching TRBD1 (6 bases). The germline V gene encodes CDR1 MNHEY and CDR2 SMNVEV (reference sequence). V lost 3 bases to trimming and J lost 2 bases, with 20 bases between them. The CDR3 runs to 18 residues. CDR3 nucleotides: TGTGCCAGCAGTTTTTTAGGGGGAGATAGGATGGGCAATCAGCCCCAGCATTTT. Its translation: CASSFLGGDRMGNQPQHF.

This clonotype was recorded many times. Here the CDR3 DNA reads TGTGCCAGCAGTCGGACACCCTTGACCACTGAAGCTTTCTTT. Its protein is CASSRTPLTTEAFF. This chain uses TRBV12-3 or TRBV12-4 with TRBJ1-1, with D possibly matching TRBD1 (5 bases). The CDR3 is 14 residues long. The ends were cut back, 5 bases at V and 4 bases at J, with 14 bases in the middle.

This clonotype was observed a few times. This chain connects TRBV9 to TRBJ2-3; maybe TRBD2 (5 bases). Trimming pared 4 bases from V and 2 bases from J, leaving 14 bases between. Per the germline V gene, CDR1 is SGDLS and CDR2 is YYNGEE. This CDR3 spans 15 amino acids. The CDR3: CASSTLESNTDTQYF. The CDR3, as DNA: TGTGCCAGCAGCACACTAGAAAGCAACACAGATACGCAGTATTTT.

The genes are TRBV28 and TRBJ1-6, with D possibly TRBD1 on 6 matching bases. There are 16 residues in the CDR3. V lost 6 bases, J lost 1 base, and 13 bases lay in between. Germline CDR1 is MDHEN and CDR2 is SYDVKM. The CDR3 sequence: CASRQQGGSYNSPLHF. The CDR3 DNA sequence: TGTGCCAGCAGGCAACAGGGAGGATCCTATAATTCACCCCTCCACTTT.

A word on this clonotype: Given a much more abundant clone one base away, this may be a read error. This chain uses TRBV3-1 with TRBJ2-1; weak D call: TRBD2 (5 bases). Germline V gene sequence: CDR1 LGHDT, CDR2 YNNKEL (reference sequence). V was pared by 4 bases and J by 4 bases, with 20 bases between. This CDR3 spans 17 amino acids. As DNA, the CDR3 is TGTGCCAGCAGCCCCTTGGGCGCGGTAAGGACTTACAATGAGCAGTTCTTC. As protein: CASSPLGAVRTYNEQFF.

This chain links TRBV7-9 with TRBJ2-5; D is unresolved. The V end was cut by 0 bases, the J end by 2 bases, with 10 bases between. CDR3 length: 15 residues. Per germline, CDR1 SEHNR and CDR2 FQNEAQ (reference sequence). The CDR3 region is CASSLAPSKQETQYF. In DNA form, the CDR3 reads TGTGCCAGCAGCTTAGCCCCCTCGAAGCAAGAGACCCAGTACTTC.

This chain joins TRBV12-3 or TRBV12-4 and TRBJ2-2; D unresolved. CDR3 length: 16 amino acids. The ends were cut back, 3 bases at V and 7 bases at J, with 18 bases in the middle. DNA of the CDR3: TGTGCCAGCAGTTTGGGTGGTAGCTTAATAAACGGGGAGCTGTTTTTT. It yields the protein CASSLGGSLINGELFF.

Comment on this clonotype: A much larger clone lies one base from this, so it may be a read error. The CDR3 spells CAWRFGGGETQFF. DNA for the CDR3: TGTGCCTGGAGATTCGGAGGGGGAGAGACCCAGTTCTTC. This chain joins TRBV30 and TRBJ2-5; D could derive from TRBD1 or TRBD2 (6 bases each). The J call is in doubt because the DNA end fits TRBJ2-1 better. The CDR3 is made up of 13 amino acids. CDR1 and CDR2 (germline): GTSNPN, SVGIG (reference sequence).

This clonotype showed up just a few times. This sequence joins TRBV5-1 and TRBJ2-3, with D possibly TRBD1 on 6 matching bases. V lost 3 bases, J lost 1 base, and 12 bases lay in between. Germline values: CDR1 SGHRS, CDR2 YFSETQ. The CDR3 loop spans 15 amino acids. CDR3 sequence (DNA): TGCGCCAGCAGCTCAGGGGTTGGCGGCACAGATACGCAGTATTTT. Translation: CASSSGVGGTDTQYF.

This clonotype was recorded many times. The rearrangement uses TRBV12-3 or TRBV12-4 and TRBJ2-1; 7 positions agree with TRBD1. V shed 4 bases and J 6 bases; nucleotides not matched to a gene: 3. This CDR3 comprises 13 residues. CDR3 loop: CASSSGQINEQFF. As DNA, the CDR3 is TGTGCCAGCAGTTCGGGACAGATCAATGAGCAGTTCTTC.

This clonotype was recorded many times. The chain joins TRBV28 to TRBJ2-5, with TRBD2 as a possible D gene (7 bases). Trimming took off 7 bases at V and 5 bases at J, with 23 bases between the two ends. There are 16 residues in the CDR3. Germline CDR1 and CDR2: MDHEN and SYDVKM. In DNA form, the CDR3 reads TGTGCCAGCACCCCGGGGGGCCTCGGGGTTCGGGAGACCCAGTACTTC. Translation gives CASTPGGLGVRETQYF.

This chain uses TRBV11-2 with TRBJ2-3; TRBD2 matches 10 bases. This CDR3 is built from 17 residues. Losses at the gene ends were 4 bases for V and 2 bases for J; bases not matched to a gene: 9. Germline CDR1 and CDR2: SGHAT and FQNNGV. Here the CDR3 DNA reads TGTGCCAGCAGCTCGGGCCTACTAGCGGGATTCACAGATACGCAGTATTTT. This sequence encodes CASSSGLLAGFTDTQYF.

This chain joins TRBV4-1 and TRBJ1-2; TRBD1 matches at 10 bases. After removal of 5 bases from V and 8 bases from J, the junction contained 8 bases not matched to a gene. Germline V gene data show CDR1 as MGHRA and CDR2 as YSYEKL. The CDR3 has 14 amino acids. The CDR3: CASSLRQGAEGYTF. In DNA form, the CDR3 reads TGCGCCAGCAGCTTACGACAGGGGGCTGAAGGCTACACCTTC.

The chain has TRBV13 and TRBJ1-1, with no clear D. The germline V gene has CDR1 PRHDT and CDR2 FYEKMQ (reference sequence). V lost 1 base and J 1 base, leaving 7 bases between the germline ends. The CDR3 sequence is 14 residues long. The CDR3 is CASSLDTANTEAFF. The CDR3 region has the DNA TGTGCCAGCAGCTTAGACACCGCGAACACTGAAGCTTTCTTT. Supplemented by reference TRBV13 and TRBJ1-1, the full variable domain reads AAGVIQSPRHLIKEKRETATLKCYPIPRHDTVYWYQQGPGQDPQFLISFYEKMQSDKGSIPDRFSAQQFSDYHSELNMSSLELGDSALYFCASSLDTANTEAFFGQGTRLTVV.

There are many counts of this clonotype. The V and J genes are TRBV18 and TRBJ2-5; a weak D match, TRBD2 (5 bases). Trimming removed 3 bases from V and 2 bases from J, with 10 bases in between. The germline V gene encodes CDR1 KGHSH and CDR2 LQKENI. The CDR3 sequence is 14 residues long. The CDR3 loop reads CASSPASGQETQYF. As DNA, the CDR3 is TGTGCCAGCTCACCTGCTTCGGGGCAAGAGACCCAGTACTTC.

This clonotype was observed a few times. The CDR3 sequence is CSVDGGGREQYF. The CDR3 DNA is TGCAGCGTTGATGGCGGGGGCCGCGAGCAGTACTTC. The V gene is TRBV29-1, the J gene TRBJ2-7; maybe TRBD2 (7 bases). The CDR3 extends over 12 amino acids. Germline V gene data show CDR1 as SQVTM and CDR2 as ANQGSEA. Deletions cut 3 bases from V and 6 bases from J, with 12 bases between.

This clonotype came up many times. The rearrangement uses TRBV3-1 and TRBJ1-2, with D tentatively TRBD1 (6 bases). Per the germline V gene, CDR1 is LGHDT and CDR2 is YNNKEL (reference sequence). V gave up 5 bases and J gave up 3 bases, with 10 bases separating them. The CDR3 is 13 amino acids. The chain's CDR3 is CASSKRQDYGYTF. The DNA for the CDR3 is TGTGCCAGCAGCAAACGACAGGACTATGGCTACACCTTC.

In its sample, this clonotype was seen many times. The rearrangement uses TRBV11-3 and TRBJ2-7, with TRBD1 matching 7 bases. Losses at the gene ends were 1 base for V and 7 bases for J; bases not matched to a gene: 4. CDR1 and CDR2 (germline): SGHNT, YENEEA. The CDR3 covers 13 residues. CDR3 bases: TGTGCCAGCAGCTTAGTCAGGGGGTCGGAGCAGTACTTC. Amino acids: CASSLVRGSEQYF.

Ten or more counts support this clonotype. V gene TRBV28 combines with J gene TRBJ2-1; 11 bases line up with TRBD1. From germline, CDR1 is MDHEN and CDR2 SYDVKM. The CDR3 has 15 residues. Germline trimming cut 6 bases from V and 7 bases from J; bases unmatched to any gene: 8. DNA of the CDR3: TGTGCCAGCAGCTCCGGGACAGGGGGTTGGAATGAGCAGTTCTTC. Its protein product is CASSSGTGGWNEQFF.

As DNA, the CDR3 is TGTGCCAGCAGTCCACGAATAACCCTGGCCTATGGCTACACCTTC. Its protein product is CASSPRITLAYGYTF. The chain combines TRBV27 with TRBJ1-2; no clear D. With 5 bases removed from V and 4 bases from J, the gap between germline ends came to 17 bases. The CDR3 length is 15 residues. The V gene's germline CDR1 is MNHEY and CDR2 SMNVEV (reference sequence).